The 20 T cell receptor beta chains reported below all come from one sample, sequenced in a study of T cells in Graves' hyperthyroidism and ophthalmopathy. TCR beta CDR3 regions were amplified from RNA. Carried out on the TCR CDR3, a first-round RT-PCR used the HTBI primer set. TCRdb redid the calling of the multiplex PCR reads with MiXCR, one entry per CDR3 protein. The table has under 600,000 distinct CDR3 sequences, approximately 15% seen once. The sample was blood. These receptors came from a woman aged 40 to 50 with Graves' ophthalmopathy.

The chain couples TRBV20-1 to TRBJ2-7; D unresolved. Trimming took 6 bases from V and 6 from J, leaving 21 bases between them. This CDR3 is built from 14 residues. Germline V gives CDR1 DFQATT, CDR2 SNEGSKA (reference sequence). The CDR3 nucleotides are TGCAGTGCAAGCGAACCTTACAGCAGCTCCGAGCAGTACTTC. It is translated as CSASEPYSSSEQYF.

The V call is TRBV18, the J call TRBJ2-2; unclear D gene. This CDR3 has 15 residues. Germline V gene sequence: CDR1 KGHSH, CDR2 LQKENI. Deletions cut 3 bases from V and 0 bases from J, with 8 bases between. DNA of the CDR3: TGTGCCAGCTCACCTAACAGCCCGAACACCGGGGAGCTGTTTTTT. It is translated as CASSPNSPNTGELFF. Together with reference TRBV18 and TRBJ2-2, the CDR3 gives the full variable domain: NAGVMQNPRHLVRRRGQEARLRCSPMKGHSHVYWYRQLPEEGLKFMVYLQKENIIDESGMPKERFSAEFPKEGPSILRIQQVVRGDSAAYFCASSPNSPNTGELFFGEGSRLTVL.

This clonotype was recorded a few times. The CDR3 protein is CAWKTLGGSGYTF. CDR3 coding DNA: TGTGCCTGGAAAACCCTCGGAGGCTCTGGCTACACCTTC. This sequence joins TRBV30 and TRBJ1-2; D gene uncertain. V lost 4 bases and J lost 7, with 16 bases in between. Germline CDR1 reads GTSNPN; CDR2 reads SVGIG (reference sequence). This CDR3 is built from 13 residues.

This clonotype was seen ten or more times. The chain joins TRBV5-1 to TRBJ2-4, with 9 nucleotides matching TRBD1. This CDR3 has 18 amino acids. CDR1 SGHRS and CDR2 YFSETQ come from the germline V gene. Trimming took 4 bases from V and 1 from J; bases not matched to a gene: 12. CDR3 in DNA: TGCGCCAGCAGCCCCTCGCCGACGACAGGGGGGGCCAAAAACATTCAGTACTTC. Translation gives CASSPSPTTGGAKNIQYF.

DNA for the CDR3: TGTGCCACCTCAGACGCAGGGGCTACTGAAGCTTTCTTT. This encodes CATSDAGATEAFF. The chain combines TRBV19 with TRBJ1-1, with a tentative D call TRBD1 (6 bases). The length of the CDR3 is 13 residues. V was pared by 10 bases and J by 5 bases, with 17 bases between. Per the germline V gene, CDR1 is LNHDA and CDR2 is SQIVND (reference sequence).

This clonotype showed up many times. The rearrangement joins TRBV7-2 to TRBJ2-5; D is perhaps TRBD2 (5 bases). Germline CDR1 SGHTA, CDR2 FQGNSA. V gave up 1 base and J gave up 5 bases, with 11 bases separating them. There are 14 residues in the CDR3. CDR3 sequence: CASSLVSWEETQYF. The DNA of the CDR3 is TGTGCCAGCAGCTTAGTATCGTGGGAGGAGACCCAGTACTTC.

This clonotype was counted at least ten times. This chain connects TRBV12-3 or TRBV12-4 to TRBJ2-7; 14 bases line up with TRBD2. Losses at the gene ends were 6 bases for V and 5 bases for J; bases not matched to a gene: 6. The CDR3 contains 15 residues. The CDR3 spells CASSPGLAGVHEQYF. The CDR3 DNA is TGTGCCAGCAGCCCGGGACTAGCGGGAGTCCACGAGCAGTACTTC.

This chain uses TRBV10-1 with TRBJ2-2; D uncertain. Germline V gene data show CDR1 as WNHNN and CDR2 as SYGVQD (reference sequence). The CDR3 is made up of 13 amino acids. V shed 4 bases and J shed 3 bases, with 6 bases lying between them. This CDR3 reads CASSGHDTGELFF. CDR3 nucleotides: TGCGCCAGCAGTGGCCACGACACCGGGGAGCTGTTTTTT.

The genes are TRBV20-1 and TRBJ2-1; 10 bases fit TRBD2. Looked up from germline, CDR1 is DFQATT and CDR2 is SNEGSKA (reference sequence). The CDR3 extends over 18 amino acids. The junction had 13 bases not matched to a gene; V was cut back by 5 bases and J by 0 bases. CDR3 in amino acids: CSAWTGTSAVSSYNEQFF. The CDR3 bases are TGCAGTGCTTGGACCGGGACTAGCGCTGTGAGCTCCTACAATGAGCAGTTCTTC.

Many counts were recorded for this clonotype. The CDR3 sequence: CASNPGQSYEQYF. The CDR3 nucleotides are TGCGCCAGCAACCCCGGACAGTCCTACGAGCAGTACTTC. The gene calls are TRBV5-1 and TRBJ2-7; a possible D gene is TRBD1 (6 bases). Germline V gives CDR1 SGHRS, CDR2 YFSETQ. CDR3 length equals 13 residues. The V end was cut by 6 bases, the J end by 1 base, with 11 bases between.

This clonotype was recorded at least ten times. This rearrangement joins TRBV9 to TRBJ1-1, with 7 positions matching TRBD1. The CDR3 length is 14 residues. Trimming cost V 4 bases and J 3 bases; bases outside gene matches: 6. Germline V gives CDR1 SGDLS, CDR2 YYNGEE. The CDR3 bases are TGTGCCAGCAGCCCATTAACAGGGGACACTGAAGCTTTCTTT. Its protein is CASSPLTGDTEAFF.

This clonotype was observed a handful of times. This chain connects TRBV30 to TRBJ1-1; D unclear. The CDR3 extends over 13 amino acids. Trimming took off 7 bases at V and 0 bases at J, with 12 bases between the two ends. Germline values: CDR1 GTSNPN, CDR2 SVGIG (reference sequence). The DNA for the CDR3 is TGTGCCTCTTCTCGACACTTGAACACTGAAGCTTTCTTT. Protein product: CASSRHLNTEAFF.

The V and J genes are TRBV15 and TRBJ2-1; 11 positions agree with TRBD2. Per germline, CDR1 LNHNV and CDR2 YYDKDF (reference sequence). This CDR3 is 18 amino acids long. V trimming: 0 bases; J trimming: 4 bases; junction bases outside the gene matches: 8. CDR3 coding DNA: TGTGCCACCAGCAGAGACTTAGCGGGGGGGCCGGGGTACAATGAGCAGTTCTTC. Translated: CATSRDLAGGPGYNEQFF.

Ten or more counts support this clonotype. This CDR3 reads CASSLWPTGETQYF. The CDR3 bases are TGTGCCAGCAGCTTATGGCCCACAGGGGAGACCCAGTACTTC. This chain connects TRBV11-1 to TRBJ2-5; TRBD1 might be the D (6 bases). From germline, CDR1 is SGHAT and CDR2 FQDESV (reference sequence). The CDR3 totals 14 residues. With 2 bases removed from V and 5 bases from J, the gap between germline ends came to 12 bases.

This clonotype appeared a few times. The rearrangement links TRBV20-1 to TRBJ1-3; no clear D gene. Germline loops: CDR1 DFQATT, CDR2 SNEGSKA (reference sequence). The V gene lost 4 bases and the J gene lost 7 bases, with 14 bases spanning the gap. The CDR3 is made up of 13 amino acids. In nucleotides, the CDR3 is TGCAGTGCTAAGCGAGATGCGCGCAACACCATATATTTT. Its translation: CSAKRDARNTIYF.

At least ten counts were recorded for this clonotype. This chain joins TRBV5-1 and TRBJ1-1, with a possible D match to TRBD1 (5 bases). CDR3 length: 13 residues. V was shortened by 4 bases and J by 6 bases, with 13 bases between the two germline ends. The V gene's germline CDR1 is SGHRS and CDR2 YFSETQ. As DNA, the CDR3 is TGCGCCAGCAGCCCAACAGGTTTGTCTGAAGCTTTCTTT. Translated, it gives CASSPTGLSEAFF. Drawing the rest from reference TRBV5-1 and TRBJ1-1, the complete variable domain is KAGVTQTPRYLIKTRGQQVTLSCSPISGHRSVSWYQQTPGQGLQFLFEYFSETQRNKGNFPGRFSGRQFSNSRSEMNVSTLELGDSALYLCASSPTGLSEAFFGQGTRLTVV.

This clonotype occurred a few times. CDR3 nucleotides: TGTGCCAGCAGTTTAGCGACAGGGTCCCAAGAGACCCAGTACTTC. Encoded protein: CASSLATGSQETQYF. The V call is TRBV12-3 or TRBV12-4, the J call TRBJ2-5; 7 nucleotides agree with TRBD1. The length of the CDR3 is 15 residues. V was pared by 0 bases and J by 1 base, with 2 bases of the junction left unmatched.

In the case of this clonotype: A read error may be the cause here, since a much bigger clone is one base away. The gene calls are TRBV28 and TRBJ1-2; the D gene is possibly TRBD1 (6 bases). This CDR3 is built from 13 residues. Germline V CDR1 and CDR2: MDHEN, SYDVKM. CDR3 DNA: TGTGCCTGCAGTTATGACAGGATGTATGGCTACACCTTC. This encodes CACSYDRMYGYTF.

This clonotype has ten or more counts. CDR3 sequence (DNA): TGTGCCAGCCTTAGTGGCGGAGAGACCCAGTACTTC. As protein: CASLSGGETQYF. This chain links TRBV6-1 with TRBJ2-5; D not certain. This CDR3 is 12 amino acids long. The V end was cut by 8 bases, the J end by 4 bases, with 11 bases between. Germline V gene sequence: CDR1 MNHNS, CDR2 SASEGT.

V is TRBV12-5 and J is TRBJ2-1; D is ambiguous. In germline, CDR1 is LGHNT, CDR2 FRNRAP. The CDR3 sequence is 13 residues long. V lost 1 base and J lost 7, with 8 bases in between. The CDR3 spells CASGLGDSNEQFF. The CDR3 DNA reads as TGTGCTAGTGGTTTGGGCGATTCGAATGAGCAGTTCTTC.